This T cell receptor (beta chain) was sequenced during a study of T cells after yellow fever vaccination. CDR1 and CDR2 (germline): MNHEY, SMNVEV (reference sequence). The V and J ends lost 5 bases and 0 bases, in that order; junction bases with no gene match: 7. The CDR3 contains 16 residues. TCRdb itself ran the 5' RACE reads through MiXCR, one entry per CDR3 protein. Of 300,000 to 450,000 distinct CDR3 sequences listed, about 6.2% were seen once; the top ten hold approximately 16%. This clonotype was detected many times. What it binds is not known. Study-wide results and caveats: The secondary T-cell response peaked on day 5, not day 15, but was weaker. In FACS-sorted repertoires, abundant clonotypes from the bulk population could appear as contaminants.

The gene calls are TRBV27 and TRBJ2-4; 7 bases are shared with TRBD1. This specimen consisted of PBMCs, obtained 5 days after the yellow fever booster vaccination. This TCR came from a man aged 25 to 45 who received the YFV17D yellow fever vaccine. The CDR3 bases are TGTGCCAGCAGTGTCAGGACAGGATTAGCCAAAAACATTCAGTACTTC. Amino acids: CASSVRTGLAKNIQYF.